This entry describes one T cell receptor (beta chain). Its antigen is as yet unknown. The germline V gene has CDR1 MNHEY and CDR2 SMNVEV (reference sequence). This CDR3 spans 16 amino acids. The V gene end was trimmed by 4 bases and the J gene end by 3 bases; junction bases not matched to a gene: 10. The sample comes from a study of vaccination and CD4 T cells after COVID-19. Treatment reported: approximately nine-day PBMC culture with coronavirus spike peptide pools or control peptides (ViraFEST assay). Before TCRs were sequenced, ViraFEST expanded antigen-specific T cells with peptide pools. Recorded positive PCR dates fall between March and December 2020, preceding US Alpha, Beta and Delta variants. Oncomine TCR Beta short-read sequencing was applied to DNA from cultured CD4+ T cells. TCRdb called the PCR reads again in MiXCR, with one record for every CDR3 protein. The sample lists 15,000 to 20,000 distinct CDR3 sequences; 50% to 75% were seen once.

Study-level results: Spike mono-reactivity was evident in 304 of the 307 vaccine-specific clones derived from convalescent patients.

The chain carries TRBV27 and TRBJ2-3; 7 bases match TRBD1. The source material was CD4+ T cells from blood, cultured in vitro. This TCR came from a human donor who had recovered from COVID-19. Here the CDR3 reads CASSSPQGVMTDTQYF. CDR3 in DNA: TGTGCCAGCAGTTCCCCCCAGGGGGTAATGACAGATACGCAGTATTTT.